This paragraph covers one T cell receptor (beta chain) sequence. The data are from a study of blood T cell repertoires in COVID-19. Study in general: The study drew acute and convalescent COVID-19 samples from the United States, Italy and Spain. PBMCs, B-cell-depleted T cells, or T cells provided the cDNA or gDNA that made up the material.

Original processing methods: Scientists estimated how many nucleated cells there were by amplifying reference gene primers. TCRdb's table, derived via immunoSEQ multiplex PCR, lists solely in-frame clones and lacks some. For V, J and clone size, that table is used; D and trimming come from the DNA. The sample comprises tens of thousands of clones, approximately 90% of which are singletons, and about 5% rests with the top ten. The V gene end was trimmed by 5 bases and the J gene end by 4 bases; junction bases not matched to a gene: 7. Germline V CDR1 and CDR2: SGHAT, FQNNGV. The length of the CDR3 is 15 residues.

V and J are TRBV11-2 and TRBJ1-2; 10 bases match TRBD1. The source material was peripheral blood. The receptor comes from an older woman with active COVID-19. The CDR3 DNA reads TGTGCCAGCAGCCACCGGGACAGGGGTGCCTATGGCTACACCTTC. This gives the protein CASSHRDRGAYGYTF.